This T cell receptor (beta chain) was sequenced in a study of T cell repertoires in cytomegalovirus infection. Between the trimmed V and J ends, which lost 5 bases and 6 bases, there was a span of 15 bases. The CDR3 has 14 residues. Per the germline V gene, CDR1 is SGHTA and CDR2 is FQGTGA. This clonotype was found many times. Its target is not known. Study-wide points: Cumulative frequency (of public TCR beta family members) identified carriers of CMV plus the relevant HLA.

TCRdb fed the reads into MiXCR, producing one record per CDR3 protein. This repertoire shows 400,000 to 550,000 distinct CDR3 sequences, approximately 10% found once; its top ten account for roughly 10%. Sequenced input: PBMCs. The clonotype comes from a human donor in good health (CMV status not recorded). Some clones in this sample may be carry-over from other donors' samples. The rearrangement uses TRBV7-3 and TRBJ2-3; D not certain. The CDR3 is CASSLGPQLDTQYF. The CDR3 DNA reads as TGTGCCAGCAGCCTCGGCCCCCAGCTGGATACGCAGTATTTT.